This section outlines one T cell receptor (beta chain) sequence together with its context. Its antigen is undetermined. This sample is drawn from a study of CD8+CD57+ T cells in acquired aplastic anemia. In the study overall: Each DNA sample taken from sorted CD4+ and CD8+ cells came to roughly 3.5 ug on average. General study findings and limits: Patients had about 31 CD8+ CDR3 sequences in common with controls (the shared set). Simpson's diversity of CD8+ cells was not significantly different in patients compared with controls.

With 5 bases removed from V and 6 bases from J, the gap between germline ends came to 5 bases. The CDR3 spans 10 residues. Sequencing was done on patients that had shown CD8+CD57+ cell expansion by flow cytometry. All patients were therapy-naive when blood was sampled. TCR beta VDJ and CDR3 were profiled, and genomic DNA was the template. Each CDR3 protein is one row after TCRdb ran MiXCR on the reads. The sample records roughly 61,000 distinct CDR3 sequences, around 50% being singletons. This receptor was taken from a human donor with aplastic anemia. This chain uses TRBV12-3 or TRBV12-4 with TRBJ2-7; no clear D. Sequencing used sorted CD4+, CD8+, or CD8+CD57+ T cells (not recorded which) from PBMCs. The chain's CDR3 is CASSLFEQYF. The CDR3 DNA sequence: TGTGCCAGCAGTCTGTTCGAGCAGTACTTC.